The clone carrying this TCR beta chain has only a few counts. Orbital computed tomography and thyroid ultrasound, together with serum TRAb and thyroxine and clinical symptoms, were used for diagnoses. Using RNA transcripts as the source, TCR beta CDR3 regions were amplified. The HTBI primer set drove a first-round RT-PCR of the TCR CDR3. Via MiXCR, TCRdb re-called the multiplex PCR reads, giving one row per CDR3 protein. The sample has about 350,000 distinct CDR3 sequences, roughly 13% seen once. This CDR3 is built from 13 residues. Per the germline V gene, CDR1 is SGHAT and CDR2 is FQNNGV. Trimming left V 3 bases short and J 5 bases short, with 5 bases between. This entry comes from a study of T cells in Graves' hyperthyroidism and ophthalmopathy.

The chain has TRBV11-2 and TRBJ1-6; D uncertain. The sequence came from a woman aged 30 to 39 with Graves' hyperthyroidism. Sequencing was carried out using blood. The CDR3 here is CASSLLDNSPLHF. The DNA for the CDR3 is TGTGCCAGCAGCTTGTTGGATAATTCACCCCTCCACTTT.